The 2 T cell receptor beta chains in this list originate from one sample, sequenced in a study of T cells in Graves' hyperthyroidism and ophthalmopathy. RNA transcripts gave rise to amplified TCR beta CDR3 regions. First-round RT-PCR of the TCR CDR3 relied on the HTBI primer set. In TCRdb, the multiplex PCR reads were re-called with MiXCR into one record per CDR3 protein. The sample includes fewer than 600,000 distinct CDR3 sequences, 14% seen only once; the top ten take 15% to 20%. The specimen sequenced was blood. Every receptor here comes from a woman aged 18 to 35 with Graves' hyperthyroidism.

This clonotype was counted between two and nine times. The J gene is TRBJ1-2, the V gene TRBV5-8; D is undetermined. V was cut by 3 bases and J by 4 bases, with 22 bases left in between. Looked up from germline, CDR1 is SGHTS and CDR2 is YDEGEE. The CDR3 totals 17 residues. The CDR3 nucleotides read TGTGCCAGCAGCTCCCCCGAGATTCATCAAGCAGGCTATGGCTACACCTTC. Its protein is CASSSPEIHQAGYGYTF.

This clonotype was recorded many times. This sequence joins TRBV6-5 and TRBJ1-2, with D possibly TRBD1 on 5 matching bases. Trimming stripped 0 bases from V and 6 bases from J, with 11 bases between. Germline V gives CDR1 MNHEY, CDR2 SVGAGI. CDR3 size: 14 residues. The DNA for the CDR3 is TGTGCCAGCAGTTACTCATCAGGGACCCATGGCTACACCTTC. Its protein product is CASSYSSGTHGYTF.